Listed below are T cell receptor beta chains from one sample, sequenced in a study of T cells in Graves' hyperthyroidism and ophthalmopathy. TCRdb re-called the multiplex PCR reads through MiXCR, storing one row per CDR3 protein. The sample holds 650,000 to 850,000 distinct CDR3 sequences, around 20% seen once. The sequenced material came from blood. The receptors were gathered from a woman aged 45-60 years with Graves' hyperthyroidism that later progressed to Graves' ophthalmopathy. Each CDR3 is given with its conserved first and last residue. A D gene is named only where the DNA matches it firmly. Part of the rows lack a size; the others show once, few, many or a class for expanded clones.

j_gene | v_gene | abundance | d_gene | CDR3aa | CDR3nt
TRBJ1-1 | TRBV2 | . | . | CASNRNNWDTEAFF | TGTGCCAGCAACCGAAACAATTGGGACACTGAAGCTTTCTTT
TRBJ1-6 | TRBV20-1 | once | TRBD1 | CSARVPGQGDSPLHF | TGCAGTGCTAGAGTCCCGGGACAGGGGGATTCACCCCTCCACTTT
TRBJ2-1 | TRBV27 | many | TRBD1 | CASSETGGSYNEQFF | TGTGCCAGCTCCGAGACAGGGGGATCCTACAATGAGCAGTTCTTC
TRBJ2-2 | TRBV11-2 | few | . | CASSSQQGSNTGELFF | TGTGCCAGCAGCTCTCAGCAGGGCTCGAACACCGGGGAGCTGTTTTTT
TRBJ1-1 | TRBV20-1 | many | . | CSASGREAFF | TGCAGTGCTAGTGGCAGGGAAGCTTTCTTT
TRBJ1-5 | TRBV7-2 | few | . | CASSLVGVSGNQPQHF | TGTGCCAGCAGCTTAGTAGGGGTATCGGGCAATCAGCCCCAGCATTTT
TRBJ2-1 | TRBV6-1 | many | . | CASLKRMDNEQFF | TGTGCCAGCCTTAAGAGGATGGACAATGAGCAGTTCTTC
TRBJ1-6 | TRBV12-3/TRBV12-4 | many | . | CASSRARGGNSPLHF | TGTGCCAGCAGTCGGGCGAGGGGGGGGAATTCACCCCTCCACTTT
TRBJ2-7 | TRBV20-1 | many | . | CSALGTPSSYEQYF | TGCAGTGCCCTCGGAACACCGAGCTCCTACGAGCAGTACTTC
TRBJ2-5 | TRBV5-1 | few | . | CASSSTEGSRTQYF | TGCGCCAGCAGTTCTACAGAGGGGTCGAGAACCCAGTACTTC
TRBJ2-2 | TRBV12-3/TRBV12-4 | . | . | CASSSGQSGELFF | TGTGCCAGCAGTTCCGGACAGTCCGGGGAGCTGTTTTTT
TRBJ2-1 | TRBV6-1 | . | TRBD2 | CASKASGGTWQFF | TGTGCCAGCAAGGCTAGCGGGGGCACGTGGCAGTTCTTC
TRBJ2-3 | TRBV24-1 | . | . | CATSEVGVSTDTQYF | TGTGCCACCAGTGAGGTGGGGGTTAGCACAGATACGCAGTATTTT
TRBJ2-3 | TRBV5-1 | . | . | CASSSSLGSAATQYF | TGCGCCAGCAGCTCCTCACTAGGATCGGCAGCAACGCAGTATTTT
TRBJ2-1 | TRBV13 | many | . | CASSFPGIGNEQFF | TGTGCCAGCAGCTTTCCGGGGATCGGCAATGAGCAGTTCTTC
TRBJ1-2 | TRBV6-1 | many | . | CASRTGGSNYGYTF | TGTGCCAGCAGAACGGGGGGATCAAACTATGGCTACACCTTC
TRBJ1-1 | TRBV20-1 | . | . | CSGTLGVNTEAFF | TGCAGTGGTACGCTAGGGGTGAACACTGAAGCTTTCTTT
TRBJ1-1 | TRBV7-9 | . | TRBD1 | CASSPRDREKNTEAFF | TGTGCCAGCAGCCCCCGGGACAGGGAAAAGAACACTGAAGCTTTCTTT
TRBJ1-2 | TRBV7-9 | . | . | CASSTTDGGYTF | TGTGCCAGCAGCACTACGGACGGTGGCTACACCTTC
TRBJ1-1 | TRBV29-1 | few | . | CSARRTSPGEAFF | TGCAGCGCCCGCCGGACATCGCCTGGAGAAGCTTTCTTT
TRBJ2-4 | TRBV6-5 | . | . | CASSYSALPEDIQYF | TGTGCCAGCAGTTACTCCGCTCTTCCTGAGGACATTCAGTACTTC
TRBJ2-1 | TRBV27 | few | . | CASSSRGAGSYNEQFF | TGTGCCAGCAGTTCTCGAGGGGCGGGGAGCTACAATGAGCAGTTCTTC
TRBJ1-4 | TRBV6-5 | . | . | CASSYGAGGEKLFF | TGTGCCAGCAGTTATGGGGCAGGCGGTGAAAAACTGTTTTTT
TRBJ2-7 | TRBV27 | few | TRBD2 | CASSLIAGISYEQYF | TGTGCCAGCAGTTTGATAGCGGGGATCTCCTACGAGCAGTACTTC
TRBJ2-2 | TRBV11-2 | . | TRBD1 | CASSQNRGPNTGELFF | TGTGCCAGCAGCCAAAACAGGGGGCCCAACACCGGGGAGCTGTTTTTT
TRBJ2-1 | TRBV2 | many | TRBD2 | CASTPSGGRASSYNEQFF | TGTGCCAGCACCCCTAGCGGGGGCCGGGCTAGCTCCTACAATGAGCAGTTCTTC
TRBJ2-1 | TRBV13 | many | TRBD2 | CASSSQRGGSYNEQFF | TGTGCCAGCAGCTCGCAGCGGGGGGGTTCCTACAATGAGCAGTTCTTC
TRBJ1-4 | TRBV10-3 | . | . | CAISEGAEEKLFF | TGTGCCATCAGTGAGGGGGCGGAGGAAAAACTGTTTTTT
TRBJ1-2 | TRBV5-1 | . | . | CASSLAMHGYTF | TGCGCCAGCAGCTTGGCTATGCATGGCTACACCTTC
TRBJ1-6 | TRBV2 | many | . | CASYRDTAGNSPLHF | TGTGCCAGCTACCGGGACACAGCGGGGAATTCACCCCTCCACTTT
TRBJ1-1 | TRBV6-1 | few | . | CASSEPPDEAFF | TGTGCCAGCAGTGAGCCGCCCGACGAGGCTTTCTTT
TRBJ1-5 | TRBV19 | . | . | CASSIPGGNQPQHF | TGTGCCAGTAGTATACCAGGGGGCAATCAGCCCCAGCATTTT
TRBJ1-6 | TRBV30 | many | TRBD1 | CAWRGQGNSPLHF | TGTGCCTGGAGAGGACAGGGAAATTCACCCCTCCACTTT
TRBJ2-2 | TRBV9 | . | . | CASKETITNTGELFF | TGTGCCAGCAAAGAGACAATAACGAACACCGGGGAGCTGTTTTTT
TRBJ1-2 | TRBV27 | few | . | CASSSRTTGLYGYTF | TGTGCCAGCAGTTCCCGAACTACAGGGTTGTATGGCTACACCTTC
TRBJ2-7 | TRBV20-1 | many | TRBD2 | CSADTDRGGEQYF | TGCAGTGCCGATACGGACCGCGGGGGCGAGCAGTACTTC
TRBJ1-5 | TRBV20-1 | few | . | CSAELGGWDQPQHF | TGCAGTGCTGAGCTGGGGGGTTGGGATCAGCCCCAGCATTTT
TRBJ1-1 | TRBV5-1 | . | TRBD1 | CASSLDLEGAQNTEAFF | TGCGCCAGCAGCTTGGATCTCGAGGGGGCGCAGAACACTGAAGCTTTCTTT
TRBJ1-1 | TRBV19 | . | TRBD1 | CASSIDPGQRNTEAFF | TGTGCCAGTAGTATAGACCCGGGACAGAGGAACACTGAAGCTTTCTTT
TRBJ2-2 | TRBV20-1 | . | . | CSAREGQGPTGELFF | TGCAGTGCTAGGGAAGGGCAGGGCCCCACCGGGGAGCTGTTTTTT
TRBJ2-5 | TRBV19 | few | . | CASSPQTETGTQYF | TGTGCCAGTAGTCCACAGACAGAGACAGGGACCCAGTACTTC
TRBJ1-6 | TRBV7-9 | . | . | CASRPWQVGSPLHF | TGTGCCAGCAGGCCGTGGCAGGTCGGCTCACCCCTCCACTTT
TRBJ1-2 | TRBV11-2 | . | . | CASSLGGLGPGHHTF | TGTGCCAGCAGCTTAGGGGGCCTGGGGCCCGGACATCACACCTTC
TRBJ1-3 | TRBV5-5 | . | . | CASSLSPDPGNTIYF | TGTGCCAGCAGCTTGTCTCCGGATCCTGGAAACACCATATATTTT
TRBJ2-2 | TRBV12-3/TRBV12-4 | . | . | CASSPIGELFF | TGTGCCAGCAGTCCTATTGGGGAGCTGTTTTTT
TRBJ1-1 | TRBV9 | many | . | CASSRGGGNTEAFF | TGTGCCAGCAGCAGAGGGGGTGGGAACACTGAAGCTTTCTTT
TRBJ2-2 | TRBV5-5 | few | TRBD1 | CASSGDRGPDGELFF | TGTGCCAGCAGCGGGGACAGGGGGCCGGACGGGGAGCTGTTTTTT
TRBJ1-2 | TRBV4-2 | . | . | CAGSQHGASNYGYTF | TGTGCCGGCAGCCAGCACGGGGCCTCTAACTATGGCTACACCTTC
TRBJ2-1 | TRBV27 | few | . | CASSSHGRAYNEQFF | TGTGCCAGCAGTTCTCATGGGCGGGCTTACAATGAGCAGTTCTTC
TRBJ1-1 | TRBV5-1 | few | . | CASSRRDTEIDSEAFF | TGCGCCAGCAGCCGGCGGGACACCGAAATTGACTCTGAAGCTTTCTTT
TRBJ2-5 | TRBV13 | few | TRBD1 | CASSLEGTGGPETQYF | TGTGCCAGCAGCTTAGAAGGGACAGGGGGCCCTGAGACCCAGTACTTC
TRBJ1-1 | TRBV15 | . | TRBD1 | CATSARTGTEAFF | TGTGCCACCAGCGCGCGGACAGGGACTGAAGCTTTCTTT
TRBJ2-5 | TRBV11-2 | few | TRBD1 | CASSLMTGDRETQYF | TGTGCCAGCAGCTTAATGACAGGGGATCGGGAGACCCAGTACTTC
TRBJ2-2 | TRBV18 | many | . | CASSPQTRNTGELFF | TGTGCCAGCTCACCCCAGACAAGAAACACCGGGGAGCTGTTTTTT
TRBJ2-5 | TRBV27 | . | TRBD1 | CASSLEGTGLPEETQYF | TGTGCCAGCAGTTTAGAGGGGACAGGGTTACCGGAAGAGACCCAGTACTTC